This TCR beta chain was profiled in a study of blood T cell repertoires in COVID-19. Background on the study: There were acute and convalescent COVID-19 samples, and they came from the United States, Italy and Spain. PBMCs, B-cell-depleted T cells, or T cells were the source of the cDNA or gDNA that made up the material.

Original data processing: Estimated nucleated cell counts came from reference gene primer amplification. Assay: immunoSEQ multiplex PCR; the TCRdb copy retains only in-frame clones and omits some. From that table come the V and J calls and clone size; the DNA was used to work out D and trimming. The profile covers roughly 700,000 clones, with 85% to 90% appearing a single time and over 0.2% taken by the ten largest. Deletions cut 6 bases from V and 3 bases from J, with 16 bases between. The CDR3 is made up of 14 amino acids. The germline CDR1 and CDR2 sequences are SGHDT and YYEEEE. The chain has TRBV5-6 and TRBJ2-7; D possibly corresponds to TRBD1 (6 bases). Source material: peripheral blood. This clonotype was obtained from a woman under 30 with acute or convalescent COVID-19. CDR3 DNA: TGTGCCAGCACCCAACAGGGCCAACTCTACGAGCAGTACTTC. Amino acid sequence: CASTQQGQLYEQYF.